A selection of T cell receptor beta chains follows, all from one sample in a study of beta chain features in type 1 diabetes. Only in-frame clones appear in the TCRdb table, and some are missing; sequencing was by immunoSEQ multiplex PCR. The repertoire has about 360,000 clones, roughly 12% of them found once; the top ten carry roughly 0.015%. Sequences were obtained from naive CD4+ T cells from blood. The receptors shown here come from a man aged 18 to 30 in good health. CDR3s include the opening cysteine and the closing phenylalanine or tryptophan. The order of the fields is clone size, V gene, J gene, CDR3 protein. Some rows mark clone size as missing; the rest say once, few, many or name a class of expanded clone.

.	TRBV5-1	TRBJ2-1	CASSSAGGLAGEYNEQFF
.	TRBV28	TRBJ1-4	CASRPTGSVEKLFF
.	TRBV29-1	TRBJ2-2	CSVSRGSNTGELFF
few	TRBV7-3	TRBJ1-2	CASSRGQGATYGYTF
.	TRBV4-1	TRBJ1-2	CASSQDLRQRSYGYTF
few	TRBV29-1	TRBJ2-1	CSVVVQAGRIKGQFF
few	TRBV7-6	TRBJ2-5	CASSRGGAETQYF
.	TRBV6-1	TRBJ1-5	CASSGAGVGQPQHF
few	TRBV5-6	TRBJ1-5	CASSVTGAASNQPQHF
few	TRBV19	TRBJ2-7	CASSIYSGGETYEQYF
.	TRBV15	TRBJ1-5	CATTPGGSGQPQHF
.	TRBV12-5	TRBJ2-3	CASAQDRVTDTQYF
few	TRBV9	TRBJ1-4	CASSGGLSNEKLFF
.	TRBV4-2	TRBJ2-7	CASSQDLPGGLRSYEQYF
.	TRBV4-2	TRBJ1-4	CASSLSGTVIEKLFF
.	TRBV7-9	TRBJ1-2	CASSLTTEEGYTF
once	TRBV6-5	TRBJ2-5	CASSYPDGAGETQYF
.	TRBV5-1	TRBJ1-2	CASSPSWVRYGYTF
few	TRBV25-1	TRBJ2-1	CASSQPGLAANEQFF
.	TRBV6-6	TRBJ2-7	CASSGRQGNYEQYF
.	TRBV5-1	TRBJ2-3	CASSLATVTDTQYF
.	TRBV14	TRBJ1-2	CASSQDAGFNYGYTF
few	TRBV6-5	TRBJ1-2	CASSRTAHHGYTF
.	TRBV11-2	TRBJ2-1	CASSQRTSLSSYNEQFF
few	TRBV18	TRBJ2-7	CASSPASSYEQYF
few	TRBV10-3	TRBJ2-7	CAISEWGDYEQYF
.	TRBV7-2	TRBJ2-3	CASSLGLAGGPDTQYF
.	TRBV7-6	TRBJ1-3	CASSLFGTDTIYF
.	TRBV18	TRBJ1-1	CASSPRQNTEAFF
few	TRBV4-3	TRBJ2-7	CASSRSRDSYEQYF
.	TRBV9	TRBJ1-5	CASSAGESNQPQHF
few	TRBV15	TRBJ2-7	CATSRDNQGRSEQYF
few	TRBV11-2	TRBJ1-4	CASSPRGVNEKLFF
once	TRBV28	TRBJ1-1	CASSAGQEAFF
few	TRBV28	TRBJ2-1	CASSLSQDRDHLF
.	TRBV11-3	TRBJ2-1	CASSLGGTGYNEQFF
.	TRBV5-1	TRBJ2-3	CASTTGASGISDTQYF
few	TRBV29-1	TRBJ1-1	CSAQGQGGTEAFF
.	TRBV9	TRBJ2-5	CASSARGQETQYF
.	TRBV7-2	TRBJ2-3	CASSLRGTGSPRDTQYF
few	TRBV6-5	TRBJ2-1	CASRMGRISYNEQFF
few	TRBV7-8	TRBJ2-2	CASSRVGTGATGELFF
.	TRBV9	TRBJ2-2	CASSVEAFTGELFF
few	TRBV6-5	TRBJ1-5	CASSSQGAGQPQHF
.	TRBV7-2	TRBJ2-3	CASSFLADTQYF
.	TRBV7-2	TRBJ2-7	CAAGFGPQPYEQYF
.	TRBV5-8	TRBJ2-5	CASSLVTRTMVADQETQYF
.	TRBV5-1	TRBJ2-7	CASSPRRGGDEQYF
few	TRBV10-3	TRBJ2-1	CAISNRTGWNEQFF
few	TRBV20-1	TRBJ2-7	CSATLYEQYF
.	TRBV7-2	TRBJ2-1	CASSLASGSRYNEQFF
few	TRBV5-1	TRBJ2-1	CASSSLTGSGAYNEQFF
few	TRBV7-2	TRBJ2-6	CASSLASGGISGANVLTF
.	TRBV18	TRBJ2-1	CASSPPGQGGYEQFF
few	TRBV7-9	TRBJ1-4	CASSPGQFWANEKLFF